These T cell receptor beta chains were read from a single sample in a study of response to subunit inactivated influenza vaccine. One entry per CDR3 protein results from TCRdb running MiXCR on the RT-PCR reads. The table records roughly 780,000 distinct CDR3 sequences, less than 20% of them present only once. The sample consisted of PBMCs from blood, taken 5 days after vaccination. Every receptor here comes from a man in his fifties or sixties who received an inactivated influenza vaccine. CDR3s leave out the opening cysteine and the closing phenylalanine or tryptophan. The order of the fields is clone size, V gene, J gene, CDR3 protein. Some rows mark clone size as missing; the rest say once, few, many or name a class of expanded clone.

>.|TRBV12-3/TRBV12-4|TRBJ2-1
ASSSPPSSGSKNEQF
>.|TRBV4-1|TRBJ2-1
ASSQDQSGTSSYNEQF
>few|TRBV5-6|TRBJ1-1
ASSLAVEAF
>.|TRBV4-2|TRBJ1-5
ASSQDRGSTQPQH
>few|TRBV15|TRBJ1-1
ATSLTGDGTEAF
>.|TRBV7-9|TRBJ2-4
ASSLGPTIQY
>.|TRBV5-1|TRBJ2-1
ASSLVRTSGSYNEQF
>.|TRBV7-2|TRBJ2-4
ASSLERGISIQY
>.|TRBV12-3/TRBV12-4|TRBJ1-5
ASSHGTGAYQPQH
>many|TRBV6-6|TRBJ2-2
ASRKEGELF
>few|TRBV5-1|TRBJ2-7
ASSLGQPSYEQY
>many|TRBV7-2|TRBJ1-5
ASSLGPGSGIDQH
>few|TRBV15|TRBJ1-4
ATSREKTMVAEKLF
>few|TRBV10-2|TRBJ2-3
ASSMGRTPSTDTQY
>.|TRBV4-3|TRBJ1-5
ASSQGHNQPQH
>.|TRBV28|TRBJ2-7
ASSLMRGPGYEQY
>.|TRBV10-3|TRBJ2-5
AISGLAGIETQY
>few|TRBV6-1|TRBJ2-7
ASSPSVLVKVEQY
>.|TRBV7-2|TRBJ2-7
ASSLEVGKTYEQY
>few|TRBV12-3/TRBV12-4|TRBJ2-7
ASSSYRATRGNEQY
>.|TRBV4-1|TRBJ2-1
ASSQEILVLGNEQF
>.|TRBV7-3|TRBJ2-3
ASSLKGEMTDTQY
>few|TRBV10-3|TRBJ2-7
ATRKEGLYEQY
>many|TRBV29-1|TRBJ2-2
SVAPRSTGELF
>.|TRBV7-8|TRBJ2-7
ASSLNWPGLLYEQY
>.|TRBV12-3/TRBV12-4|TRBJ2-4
ASKAELAKNIQY
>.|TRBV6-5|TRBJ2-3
ASSYVGQGGYQGTQY
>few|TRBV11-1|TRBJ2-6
ASSTTEDLISGANVLT
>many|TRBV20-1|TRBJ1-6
SARTVPNSPLH
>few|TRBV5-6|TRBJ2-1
ASSFLGQVVYNEQF
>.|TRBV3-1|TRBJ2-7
ASSQEAWGGSSVYEQY
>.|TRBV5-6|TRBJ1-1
ASNDGPAGTEAF
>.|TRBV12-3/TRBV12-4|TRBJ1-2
ASSLPRGSGYT
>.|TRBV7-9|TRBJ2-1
ASSPRGQGGNEQF
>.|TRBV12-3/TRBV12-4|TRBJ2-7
ASRGLSSYEQY
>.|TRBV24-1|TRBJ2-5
ATKDSSFQETQY
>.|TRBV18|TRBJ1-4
ASRRGNEKLF
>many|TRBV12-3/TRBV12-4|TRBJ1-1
ASSLGTENTEAF
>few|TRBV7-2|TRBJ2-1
ASSLGTSGIVEQF
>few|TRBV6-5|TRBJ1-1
ASGPPNTEAF
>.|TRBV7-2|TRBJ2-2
ASPQGKRSTGELF
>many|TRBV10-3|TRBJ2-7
AISGGLAYEQY
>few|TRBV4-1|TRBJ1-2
ASSQTDTSNYGYT
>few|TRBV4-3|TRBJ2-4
ASSQDRGLANIQY
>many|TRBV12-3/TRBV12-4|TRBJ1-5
ASNFGGDRFSNQPQH
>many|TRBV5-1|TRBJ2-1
ASSLGTGEQF
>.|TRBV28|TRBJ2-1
AGSKLNEQF
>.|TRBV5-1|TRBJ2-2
ASSLVGGGLHTGELF
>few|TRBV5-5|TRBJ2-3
ASSLGEYSTDTQY
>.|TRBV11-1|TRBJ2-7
ASSLLGPAYEQY